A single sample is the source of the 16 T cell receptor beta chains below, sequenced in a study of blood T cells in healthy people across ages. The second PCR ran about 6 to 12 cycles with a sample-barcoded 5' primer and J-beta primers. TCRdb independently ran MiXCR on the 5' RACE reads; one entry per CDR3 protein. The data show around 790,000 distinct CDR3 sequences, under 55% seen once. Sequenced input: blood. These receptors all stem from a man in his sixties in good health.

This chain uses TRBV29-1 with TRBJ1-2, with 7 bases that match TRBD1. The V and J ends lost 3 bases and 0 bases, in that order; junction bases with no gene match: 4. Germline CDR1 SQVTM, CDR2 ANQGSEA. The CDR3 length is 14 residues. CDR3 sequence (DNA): TGCAGCGTTGACTACAGGGGCCCTAACTATGGCTACACCTTC. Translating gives CSVDYRGPNYGYTF.

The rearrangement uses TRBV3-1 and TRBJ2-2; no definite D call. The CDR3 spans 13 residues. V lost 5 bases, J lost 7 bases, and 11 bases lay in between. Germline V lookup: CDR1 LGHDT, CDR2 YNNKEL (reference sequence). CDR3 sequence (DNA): TGTGCCAGCAGCGGTAATAGGATCGGGGAGCTGTTTTTT. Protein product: CASSGNRIGELFF.

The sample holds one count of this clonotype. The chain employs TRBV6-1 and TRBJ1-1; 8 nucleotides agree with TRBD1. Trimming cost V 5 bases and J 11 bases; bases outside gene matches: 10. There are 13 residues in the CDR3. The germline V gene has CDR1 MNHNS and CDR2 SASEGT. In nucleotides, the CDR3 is TGTGCCAGCAGTCAATCAGGGGGCGGTGGGGCTTTCTTT. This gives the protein CASSQSGGGGAFF.

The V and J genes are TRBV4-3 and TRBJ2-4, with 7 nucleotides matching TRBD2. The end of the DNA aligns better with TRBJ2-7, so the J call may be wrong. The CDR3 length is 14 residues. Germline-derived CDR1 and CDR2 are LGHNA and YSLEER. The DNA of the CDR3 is TGCGCCAGCAGCCAAGATGGACTAGTTGACGAGCAGTACTTC. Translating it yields CASSQDGLVDEQYF.

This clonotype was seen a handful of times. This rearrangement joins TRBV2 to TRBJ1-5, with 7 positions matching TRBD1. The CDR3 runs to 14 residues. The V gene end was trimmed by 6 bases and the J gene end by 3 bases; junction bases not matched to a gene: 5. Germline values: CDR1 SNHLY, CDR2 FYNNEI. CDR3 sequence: CASRAGTDNQPQHF. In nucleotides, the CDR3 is TGTGCCAGCAGAGCCGGGACAGACAATCAGCCCCAGCATTTT.

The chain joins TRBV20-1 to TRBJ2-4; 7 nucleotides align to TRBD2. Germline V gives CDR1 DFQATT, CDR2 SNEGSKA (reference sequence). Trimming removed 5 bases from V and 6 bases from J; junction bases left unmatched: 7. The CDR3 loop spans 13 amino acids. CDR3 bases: TGCAGTGCTCCCGGGGGAGGGAGAAACATTCAGTACTTC. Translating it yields CSAPGGGRNIQYF.

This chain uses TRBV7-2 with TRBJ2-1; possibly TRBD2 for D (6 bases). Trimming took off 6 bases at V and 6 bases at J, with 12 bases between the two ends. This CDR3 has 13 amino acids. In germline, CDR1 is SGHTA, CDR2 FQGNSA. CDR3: CASRAGPGNEQFF. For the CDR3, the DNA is TGTGCCAGCAGGGCGGGGCCGGGCAATGAGCAGTTCTTC.

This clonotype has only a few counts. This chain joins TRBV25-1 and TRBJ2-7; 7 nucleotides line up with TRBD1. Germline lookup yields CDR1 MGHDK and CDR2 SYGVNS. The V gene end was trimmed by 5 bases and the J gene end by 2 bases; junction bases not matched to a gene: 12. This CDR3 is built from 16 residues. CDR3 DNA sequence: TGTGCCAGCAGTCCCTCGACAGGGACAAGGGCCTACGAGCAGTACTTC. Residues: CASSPSTGTRAYEQYF.

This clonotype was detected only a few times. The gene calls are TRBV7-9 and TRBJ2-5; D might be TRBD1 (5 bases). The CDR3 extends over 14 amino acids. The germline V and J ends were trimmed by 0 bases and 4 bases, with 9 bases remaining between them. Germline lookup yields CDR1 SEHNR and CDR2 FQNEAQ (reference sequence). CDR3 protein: CASSLAGLRETQYF. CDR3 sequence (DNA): TGTGCCAGCAGCTTAGCGGGGCTTCGAGAGACCCAGTACTTC.

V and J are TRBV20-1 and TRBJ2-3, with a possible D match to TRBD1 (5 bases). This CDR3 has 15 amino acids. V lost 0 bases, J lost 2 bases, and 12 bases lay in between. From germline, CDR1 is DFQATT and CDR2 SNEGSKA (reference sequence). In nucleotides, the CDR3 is TGCAGTGCTAGAGATGTCAGGGTGACCACAGATACGCAGTATTTT. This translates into CSARDVRVTTDTQYF.

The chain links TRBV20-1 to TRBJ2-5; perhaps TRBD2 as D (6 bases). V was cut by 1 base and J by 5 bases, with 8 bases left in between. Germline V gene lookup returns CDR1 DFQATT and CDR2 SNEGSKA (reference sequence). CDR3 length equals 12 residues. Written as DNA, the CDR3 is TGCAGTGCTAGAGTTGGGGGGGAGACCCAGTACTTC. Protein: CSARVGGETQYF.

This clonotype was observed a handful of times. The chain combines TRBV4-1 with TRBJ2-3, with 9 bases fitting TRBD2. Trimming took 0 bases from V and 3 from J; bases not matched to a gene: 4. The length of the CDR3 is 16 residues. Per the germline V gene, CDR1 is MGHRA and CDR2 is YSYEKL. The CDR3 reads CASSQEERGATDTQYF. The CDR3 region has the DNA TGCGCCAGCAGCCAAGAAGAGCGGGGGGCGACAGATACGCAGTATTTT.

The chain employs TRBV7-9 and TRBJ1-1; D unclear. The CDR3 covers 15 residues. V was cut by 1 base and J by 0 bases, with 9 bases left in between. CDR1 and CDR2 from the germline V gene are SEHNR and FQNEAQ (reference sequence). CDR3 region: CASSLDSRMNTEAFF. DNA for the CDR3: TGTGCCAGCAGCTTAGACAGTCGGATGAACACTGAAGCTTTCTTT.

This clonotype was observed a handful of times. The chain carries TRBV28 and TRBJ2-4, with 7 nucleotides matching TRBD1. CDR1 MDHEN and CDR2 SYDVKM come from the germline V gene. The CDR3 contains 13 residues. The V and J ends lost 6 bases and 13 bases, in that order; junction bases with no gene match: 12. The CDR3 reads CASSKHRGQGQYF. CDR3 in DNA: TGTGCCAGCAGCAAACACAGGGGTCAAGGGCAGTACTTC.

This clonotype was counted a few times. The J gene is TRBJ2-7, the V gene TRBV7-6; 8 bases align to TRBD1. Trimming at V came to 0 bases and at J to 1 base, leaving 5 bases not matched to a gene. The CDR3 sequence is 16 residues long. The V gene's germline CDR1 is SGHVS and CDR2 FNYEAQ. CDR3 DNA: TGTGCCAGCAGCTTAGCGCCGGGACAGGTTTCCTACGAGCAGTACTTC. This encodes CASSLAPGQVSYEQYF.

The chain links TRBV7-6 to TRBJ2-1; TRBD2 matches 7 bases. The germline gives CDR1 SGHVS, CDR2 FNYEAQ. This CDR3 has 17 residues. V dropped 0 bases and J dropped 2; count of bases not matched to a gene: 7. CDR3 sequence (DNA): TGTGCCAGCAGCTTAGCTCCTGAGCGGGGAACCTACAATGAGCAGTTCTTC. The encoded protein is CASSLAPERGTYNEQFF.